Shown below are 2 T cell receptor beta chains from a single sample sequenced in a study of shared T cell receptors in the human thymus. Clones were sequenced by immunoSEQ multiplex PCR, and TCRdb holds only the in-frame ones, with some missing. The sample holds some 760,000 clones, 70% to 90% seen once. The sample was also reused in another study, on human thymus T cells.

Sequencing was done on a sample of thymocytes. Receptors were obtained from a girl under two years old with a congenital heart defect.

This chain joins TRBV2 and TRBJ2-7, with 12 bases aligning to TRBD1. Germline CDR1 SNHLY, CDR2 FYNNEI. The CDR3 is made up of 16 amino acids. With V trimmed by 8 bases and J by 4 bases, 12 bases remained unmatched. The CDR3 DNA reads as TGTGCCAGCTCCCCCCGGGGACAGGGGGCAACGTACGAGCAGTACTTC. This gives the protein CASSPRGQGATYEQYF.

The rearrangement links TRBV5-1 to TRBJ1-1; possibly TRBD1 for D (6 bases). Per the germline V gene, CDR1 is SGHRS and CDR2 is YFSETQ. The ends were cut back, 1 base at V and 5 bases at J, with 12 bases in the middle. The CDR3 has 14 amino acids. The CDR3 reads CASSLMGARTEAFF. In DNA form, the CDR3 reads TGCGCCAGCAGCTTGATGGGGGCGCGGACTGAAGCTTTCTTT. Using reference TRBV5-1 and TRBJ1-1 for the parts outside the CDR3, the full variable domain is KAGVTQTPRYLIKTRGQQVTLSCSPISGHRSVSWYQQTPGQGLQFLFEYFSETQRNKGNFPGRFSGRQFSNSRSEMNVSTLELGDSALYLCASSLMGARTEAFFGQGTRLTVV.